Detailed here is one TCR beta chain. What it binds is unknown. The bulk TCR libraries were made with methods described before and with listed TCR primers. TCRdb re-called the PCR reads with MiXCR, one entry per CDR3 protein. Of roughly 40,000 distinct CDR3 sequences listed, about a quarter are singletons. The data stem from a study of molecular identifiers for immune sequencing clone quantification. Regarding the study as a whole: Sharing of a barcode by identical TCR molecules could cause highly expanded clone sizes to be underestimated.

This CDR3 region has 15 residues. Germline loops: CDR1 SEHNR, CDR2 FQNEAQ (reference sequence). The J segment lost 4 bases and the V segment lost 5 bases, leaving 10 bases of the junction unmatched. The clonotype was recovered from a human donor in good health. Some libraries in this study had Jurkat cell RNA spiked in. The chain combines TRBV7-9 with TRBJ2-7; 8 bases align to TRBD1. The sample taken for sequencing was naive CD8+ T cells from blood, with Jurkat cell RNA spiked in. Subset given: FACS-sorted CD8+CD4-CCR7+CD45RA+ naive T cells. CDR3 DNA sequence: TGTGCCAGCAGCCCCCCAGGGGGCCTCCCATACGAGCAGTACTTC. This encodes CASSPPGGLPYEQYF.